This T cell receptor beta chain was obtained from a study of spatial heterogeneity in lung cancer. The CDR3 covers 16 residues. The germline CDR1 and CDR2 sequences are SEHNR and FQNEAQ (reference sequence). V shed 5 bases and J 7 bases; nucleotides not matched to a gene: 12. Time point reported: sample taken at primary tumor resection. Untreated early-stage non-small cell lung cancer patients, 55 to 85 in total, were the donors. Unsorted whole RNA samples from tumor, nontumor lung or frozen PBMC were sequenced. TCRdb used MiXCR to reprocess the 5' RACE reads, holding one entry per CDR3 protein. The sample shows about 92,000 distinct CDR3 sequences, about 12% of them seen only once.

This TCR was sampled from a male donor with early-stage non-small cell lung cancer. The source material was PBMCs, sampled at surgery. V usage is TRBV7-9 and J usage is TRBJ2-2; 8 bases map to TRBD2. This CDR3 reads CASSPQGSGSIGELFF. The CDR3 DNA follows: TGTGCCAGCAGCCCACAGGGAAGCGGGAGCATCGGGGAGCTGTTTTTT.